One and the same sample provided the 23 T cell receptor beta chains below, sequenced in a study of blood T cell repertoires in COVID-19. Measured with immunoSEQ multiplex PCR; TCRdb has only the in-frame clones, and not every one. Of more than 120,000 clones in the sample, around 89% were seen once. Source material: peripheral blood. These receptors all come from a human donor in a cohort sampled during active COVID-19.

The chain recombines TRBV30 with TRBJ1-5; 8 nucleotides line up with TRBD1. Germline V lookup: CDR1 GTSNPN, CDR2 SVGIG (reference sequence). This CDR3 contains 14 residues. With V trimmed by 1 base and J by 3 bases, 2 bases remained unmatched. CDR3 loop: CAWSAGQVNQPQHF. In DNA, the CDR3 is TGTGCCTGGAGTGCGGGACAGGTCAATCAGCCCCAGCATTTT.

The chain recombines TRBV18 with TRBJ2-3; D is perhaps TRBD2 (6 bases). The CDR3 totals 15 residues. CDR1 is KGHSH, CDR2 LQKENI, per germline. Trimming shortened V by 6 bases and J by 2 bases, and 15 bases separated the two germline ends. This CDR3 is CASSGGDEHTDTQYF. The CDR3 DNA reads TGTGCCAGCTCCGGAGGGGACGAACACACAGATACGCAGTATTTT.

The rearrangement joins TRBV2 to TRBJ1-6; 9 bases are a match to TRBD1. Trimming cost V 6 bases and J 10 bases; bases outside gene matches: 10. The CDR3 consists of 15 residues. Germline CDR1 SNHLY, CDR2 FYNNEI. CDR3 coding DNA: TGTGCCAGCAGGGGGAGAACAGGGGGCAAATCACCCCTCCACTTT. Its protein is CASRGRTGGKSPLHF.

The rearrangement uses TRBV5-6 and TRBJ2-2; TRBD2 matches at 8 bases. V trimming: 5 bases; J trimming: 4 bases; junction bases outside the gene matches: 7. Germline CDR1 and CDR2: SGHDT and YYEEEE. The CDR3 totals 15 residues. The CDR3, as DNA: TGTGCCAGCAGTCCCTCGGGGGGGACCACCGGGGAGCTGTTTTTT. Its protein product is CASSPSGGTTGELFF.

The rearrangement links TRBV11-2 to TRBJ1-2, with TRBD1 as a possible D gene (5 bases). V was trimmed by 5 bases and J by 4 bases, leaving 20 bases between them. Germline values: CDR1 SGHAT, CDR2 FQNNGV. This CDR3 has 16 residues. The CDR3 sequence is CASSGTGGPIGYGYTF. In DNA form, the CDR3 reads TGTGCCAGCAGCGGGACTGGGGGACCGATCGGCTATGGCTACACCTTC.

CDR3 protein: CAISESLQGATTQETQYF. CDR3 nucleotide sequence: TGTGCCATCAGTGAGTCCCTCCAGGGCGCGACGACCCAAGAGACCCAGTACTTC. This chain connects TRBV10-3 to TRBJ2-5; possible D gene TRBD1, 5 bases. The V end lost 0 bases, the J end lost 1 base, and 18 bases lay between the germline ends. Germline V lookup: CDR1 ENHRY, CDR2 SYGVKD. The CDR3 is made up of 18 amino acids.

This rearrangement joins TRBV6-5 to TRBJ1-2; 7 positions match TRBD1. J lost 4 bases, V lost 8 bases, and 7 bases had no gene match. The CDR3 is 13 residues long. Germline V gene lookup returns CDR1 MNHEY and CDR2 SVGAGI. The CDR3 nucleotides are TGTGCCAGCGGGCAGGCAGGGGGCTATGGCTACACCTTC. Residues: CASGQAGGYGYTF.

This chain connects TRBV27 to TRBJ1-1; D might be TRBD1 (6 bases). V was trimmed by 7 bases and J by 10 bases, leaving 10 bases between them. The CDR3 is 10 residues long. Germline V gene data show CDR1 as MNHEY and CDR2 as SMNVEV (reference sequence). CDR3 amino acids: CASIGGRAFF. The CDR3 DNA follows: TGTGCCAGCATCGGGGGGCGAGCTTTCTTT.

The chain combines TRBV29-1 with TRBJ2-3; 14 bases match TRBD2. V trimming: 3 bases; J trimming: 2 bases; junction bases outside the gene matches: 7. CDR3 length equals 17 residues. Per the germline V gene, CDR1 is SQVTM and CDR2 is ANQGSEA. DNA for the CDR3: TGCAGCGTTGATGGACTAGCGGGGGGCCAGGACACAGATACGCAGTATTTT. Its protein product is CSVDGLAGGQDTDTQYF.

V and J are TRBV6-4 and TRBJ2-3; 9 nucleotides line up with TRBD2. This CDR3 contains 14 residues. Germline values: CDR1 MRHNA, CDR2 SNTAGT. J gave up 8 bases and V 4 bases, and 7 bases lay outside the gene matches. CDR3: CASSVNSGGATQYF. The CDR3 DNA reads as TGTGCCAGCAGTGTTAATAGCGGGGGTGCTACGCAGTATTTT.

The V gene is TRBV6-6, the J gene TRBJ2-3, with 9 bases fitting TRBD2. Germline trimming cut 2 bases from V and 0 bases from J; bases unmatched to any gene: 3. Per the germline V gene, CDR1 is MNHNY and CDR2 is SVGAGI (reference sequence). The CDR3 contains 16 residues. Here the CDR3 DNA reads TGTGCCAGCAGTTACGGTACTAGCGGGAGCACAGATACGCAGTATTTT. It yields the protein CASSYGTSGSTDTQYF.

This chain uses TRBV28 with TRBJ2-3; TRBD2 matches 7 bases. There are 19 residues in the CDR3. Trimming removed 2 bases from V and 0 bases from J; junction bases left unmatched: 14. Germline V gives CDR1 MDHEN, CDR2 SYDVKM. Here the CDR3 reads CASSLGAGPKEHSTDTQYF. The CDR3 DNA is TGTGCCAGCAGTTTAGGAGCGGGACCGAAGGAACATAGCACAGATACGCAGTATTTT.

This clone was found once. The gene calls are TRBV21-1 and TRBJ1-1. TRBV21-1 is shown as a pseudogene. This CDR3 is built from 14 residues. This chain's CDR3 is CASRPGRRFTEAFF. The CDR3 nucleotides are TGTGCCAGCCGTCCCGGGAGGAGATTCACTGAAGCTTTCTTT.

This chain links TRBV6-5 with TRBJ1-3; maybe TRBD1 (5 bases). V was shortened by 2 bases and J by 1 base, with 9 bases between the two germline ends. Germline values: CDR1 MNHEY, CDR2 SVGAGI. CDR3 length: 15 amino acids. DNA for the CDR3: TGTGCCAGCAGTTACCTTGGGGGGTCTGGAAACACCATATATTTT. It specifies CASSYLGGSGNTIYF.

On this clone: An end of the junction differs from the germline gene, which may be a read error. This rearrangement joins TRBV10-3 to TRBJ1-2; TRBD1 matches at 10 bases. Germline V gene data show CDR1 as ENHRY and CDR2 as SYGVKD. CDR3 length equals 12 residues. The CDR3, as DNA: TGTGCCATCAGTGGTGGGACAGGGGACGACTATTTC. Its protein is CAISGGTGDDYF.

The chain carries TRBV9 and TRBJ1-4; a weak D match, TRBD1 (5 bases). V was pared by 3 bases and J by 6 bases, with 15 bases between. The CDR3 runs 15 residues. CDR1 is SGDLS, CDR2 YYNGEE, per germline. DNA for the CDR3: TGTGCCAGCAGCGGAACAGGCTTACCGTATGAAAAACTGTTTTTT. Translated: CASSGTGLPYEKLFF. Using reference TRBV9 and TRBJ1-4 for the parts outside the CDR3, the full variable domain is DSGVTQTPKHLITATGQRVTLRCSPRSGDLSVYWYQQSLDQGLQFLIQYYNGEERAKGNILERFSAQQFPDLHSELNLSSLELGDSALYFCASSGTGLPYEKLFFGSGTQLSVL.

This chain connects TRBV6-2 or TRBV6-3 to TRBJ1-2; maybe TRBD1 (5 bases). The CDR3 consists of 14 residues. CDR1 and CDR2 (germline): MNHEY, SVGEGT. Trimming took off 4 bases at V and 2 bases at J, with 11 bases between the two ends. The CDR3 nucleotides read TGTGCCAGCAGTTCTTCAGGGAAGAACTATGGCTACACCTTC. It codes for CASSSSGKNYGYTF.

V gene TRBV6-5 combines with J gene TRBJ2-7; 8 nucleotides align to TRBD1. Germline V gene lookup returns CDR1 MNHEY and CDR2 SVGAGI. V lost 0 bases, J lost 6 bases, and 10 bases stayed unmatched. This CDR3 is built from 16 residues. The CDR3 coding sequence is TGTGCCAGCAGTTACTCGAGCCAGGGGGCGATCGGCGAGCAGTACTTC. It specifies CASSYSSQGAIGEQYF.

This chain links TRBV28 with TRBJ1-2; D may be TRBD1 (6 bases). Per the germline V gene, CDR1 is MDHEN and CDR2 is SYDVKM. Trimming pared 4 bases from V and 3 bases from J, leaving 9 bases between. This CDR3 has 13 amino acids. CDR3 loop: CASSSGVYYGYTF. DNA for the CDR3: TGTGCCAGCAGTTCAGGGGTATACTATGGCTACACCTTC.

This clone was found once. The chain recombines TRBV19 with TRBJ2-1; D is unclear. The V gene's germline CDR1 is LNHDA and CDR2 SQIVND (reference sequence). V lost 2 bases and J lost 7, with 12 bases in between. The CDR3 is made up of 14 amino acids. The CDR3 reads CASSIQAGRNEQFF. CDR3 DNA sequence: TGTGCCAGTAGTATACAGGCAGGCCGTAATGAGCAGTTCTTC.

This chain's CDR3 is CAWSQIGLAGGRQYF. CDR3 DNA: TGTGCCTGGTCTCAAATAGGACTAGCGGGGGGCAGGCAGTACTTC. The J gene is TRBJ2-7, the V gene TRBV30, with 14 bases that match TRBD2. CDR3 length: 15 residues. Germline V gives CDR1 GTSNPN, CDR2 SVGIG (reference sequence). Losses at the gene ends were 5 bases for V and 9 bases for J; bases not matched to a gene: 12.

The rearrangement joins TRBV15 to TRBJ1-2, with 7 bases fitting TRBD1. Trimming took 3 bases from V and 2 from J; bases not matched to a gene: 3. This CDR3 contains 14 residues. Germline V lookup: CDR1 LNHNV, CDR2 YYDKDF (reference sequence). The CDR3 loop reads CATSSPTGNYGYTF. CDR3 coding DNA: TGTGCCACCAGCAGTCCGACAGGGAACTATGGCTACACCTTC.

The J gene is TRBJ1-2, the V gene TRBV6-6, with 9 bases aligning to TRBD1. The germline CDR1 and CDR2 sequences are MNHNY and SVGAGI (reference sequence). Trimming at V came to 8 bases and at J to 0 bases, leaving 10 bases not matched to a gene. This CDR3 comprises 16 residues. The CDR3 spells CASLTGTGQANYGYTF. The DNA for the CDR3 is TGTGCCAGCCTCACCGGGACAGGGCAAGCTAACTATGGCTACACCTTC.